This is a list of T cell receptor beta chains from one sample in a study of blood T cells in healthy people across ages. TCRdb reprocessed the 5' RACE reads via MiXCR and lists one record per CDR3 protein. The sample lists around 320,000 distinct CDR3 sequences, 25% to 30% occurring once. The sequencing input was blood. Receptor source: a woman aged 70-85 years in good health. The CDR3 runs from the conserved cysteine through the conserved F or W. D genes are given only for firm matches. Clone size is stated in some rows and not others, as once, few, many or a class when expanded.

TRBD2	TRBV20-1	TRBJ2-7	.	TGCAGTGCCGGGCTAGCGGGAGACGAGCAGTACTTC	CSAGLAGDEQYF
TRBD1	TRBV28	TRBJ2-5	.	TGTGCCAGCAGCGGGCCGGGACAGGGGACGGGAGGAGTGAACTTC	CASSGPGQGTGGVNF
.	TRBV11-2	TRBJ2-1	.	TGTGCCAGCAGCTTAGCGGGGAGGCTACGGGTCGATGAGCAGTTCTTC	CASSLAGRLRVDEQFF
TRBD2	TRBV4-3	TRBJ2-1	few	TGCGCCAGCAGCCAGGAAAAGACTAGCGAGTCGAAAGAGCAGTTCTTC	CASSQEKTSESKEQFF
.	TRBV7-9	TRBJ2-5	.	TGTGCCAGCAGCTTAGGGGGTCAGGAAGAGACCCAGTACTTC	CASSLGGQEETQYF
.	TRBV28	TRBJ2-1	many	TGTGCCAGCAGTCCCCCCCCCCGAGTCAGGTCTGTCAATGAGCAGTTCTTC	CASSPPPRVRSVNEQFF
.	TRBV7-3	TRBJ2-5	.	TGTGCCAGCAGCTTATCTGGAGGGGTCGACGAGACCCAGTACTTC	CASSLSGGVDETQYF
.	TRBV7-3	TRBJ2-5	.	TGTGCCAGCAGTATTAATGGGGCGGGAGAGACCCAGTACTTC	CASSINGAGETQYF
.	TRBV18	TRBJ2-7	.	TGTGCCAGCTCACCAAGTTTCAACGAGCAGTACTTC	CASSPSFNEQYF
.	TRBV3-1	TRBJ2-1	few	TGTGCCAGCAGCCCCTCGGCCTCCTACAATGAGCAGTTCTTC	CASSPSASYNEQFF
TRBD2	TRBV20-1	TRBJ2-1	.	TGCAGTGCTATTGGGACTAGCGGGGGGATAACCTACAATGAGCAGTTCTTC	CSAIGTSGGITYNEQFF
.	TRBV7-2	TRBJ1-2	once	TGTGCCAGCAGCTTAGGGGCGGGCTATGGCTACACCTTC	CASSLGAGYGYTF
TRBD1	TRBV6-5	TRBJ2-5	.	TGTGCCAGCACACAACTGACAGGGGAGGAGACCCAGTACTTC	CASTQLTGEETQYF
TRBD1	TRBV12-3/TRBV12-4	TRBJ2-7	few	TGTGCCAGCAGTTTTAGGGGGACAGGAGCTCGGGAGCAGTACTTC	CASSFRGTGAREQYF
.	TRBV27	TRBJ2-5	many	TGTGCCAGCAGGGACTATAGTATTGGGACCCAGTACTTC	CASRDYSIGTQYF
.	TRBV20-1	TRBJ1-2	.	TGCAGTGCTCCAACAGGGTTTCTTAACTATGGCTACACCTTC	CSAPTGFLNYGYTF
TRBD2	TRBV2	TRBJ2-7	.	TGTACCAGCAGCTACCTAGCGGAGACAACCTACGAGCAGTACTTC	CTSSYLAETTYEQYF
TRBD1	TRBV20-1	TRBJ1-1	few	TGCAGTGCTCGGACAGGCACTGAAGCTTTCTTT	CSARTGTEAFF
TRBD1	TRBV18	TRBJ2-1	.	TGTGCCAGCTCAGACCGACAGGGTAAATCTTACAATGAGCAGTTCTTC	CASSDRQGKSYNEQFF
.	TRBV5-1	TRBJ2-5	.	TGCGCCAGCAGCTTGCTGGGTAAAGAGACCCAGTACTTC	CASSLLGKETQYF
.	TRBV5-1	TRBJ1-1	.	TGCGCCAGCAGCTTGGATTCCCAGGTGAACACTGAAGCTTTCTTT	CASSLDSQVNTEAFF
TRBD2	TRBV25-1	TRBJ2-1	.	TGTGCCAGCAGTGCCATAACCGGGACTAGCGGGCTAAGCAATGAGCAGTTCTTC	CASSAITGTSGLSNEQFF
TRBD2	TRBV4-1	TRBJ2-4	.	TGCGCCAGCAGCCAACCTGCGGGGGGAACCAAAAACATTCAGTACTTC	CASSQPAGGTKNIQYF
.	TRBV6-5	TRBJ1-5	once	TGTGCCAGCAGTTGGGGCGATAATCAGCCCCAGCATTTT	CASSWGDNQPQHF
.	TRBV21-1	TRBJ2-5	.	TGTGCCAGCAGCAACATAGGTCTAGCGGAAAAAGAGACCCAGTACTTC	CASSNIGLAEKETQYF
.	TRBV20-1	TRBJ1-5	many	TGCAGTGCTAGTTCGGGGCAAGGCAATCAGCCCCAGCATTTT	CSASSGQGNQPQHF
.	TRBV5-1	TRBJ2-3	few	TGCGCCAGCAGCGAAACCTCAGGAGCGGGTACAGATACGCAGTATTTT	CASSETSGAGTDTQYF
TRBD2	TRBV7-8	TRBJ2-5	.	TGTGCCAGCAGCTTAGGGGTGGGACTAGCGGAAACGAAGACCCAGTACTTC	CASSLGVGLAETKTQYF
TRBD1	TRBV20-1	TRBJ1-5	.	TGCAGTGCATTTGGACAGGGGAATCAGCCCCAGCATTTT	CSAFGQGNQPQHF
.	TRBV5-1	TRBJ2-2	many	TGCGCCAGCAGCTTGGACAGACCTAACACCGGGGAGCTGTTTTTT	CASSLDRPNTGELFF
.	TRBV15	TRBJ2-5	.	TGTGCCACCAGCACCCCCGTGGGCAGTAAAGAGACCCAGTACTTC	CATSTPVGSKETQYF
.	TRBV28	TRBJ2-3	many	TGTGCCAGCAGTTTTAGGGGAGGCACAGATACGCAGTATTTT	CASSFRGGTDTQYF
.	TRBV7-8	TRBJ2-7	many	TGTGCCAGCAGCTTAGATCCAGGGCCCAAGCCGTACTTC	CASSLDPGPKPYF
.	TRBV7-8	TRBJ2-2	few	TGTGCCAGCAGCTTATCAGAAACGAACACCGGGGAGCTGTTTTTT	CASSLSETNTGELFF
.	TRBV20-1	TRBJ1-2	few	TGCAGTGCTAGAGATCGGGGGGCGACTTACTATGGCTACACCTTC	CSARDRGATYYGYTF
.	TRBV4-3	TRBJ2-2	.	TGCGCCAGCAGCCAAGATTTGTCAGGGGAAGTGGGCGGGGAGCTGTTTTTT	CASSQDLSGEVGGELFF
.	TRBV20-1	TRBJ2-1	.	TGCAGTGCCAAGCGGGACAGGCGATACAATGAGCAGTTCTTC	CSAKRDRRYNEQFF
TRBD2	TRBV7-2	TRBJ2-3	.	TGTGCCAGCACCTTTAGGACTAGCGGGAGACCTAGCACAGATACGCAGTATTTT	CASTFRTSGRPSTDTQYF
.	TRBV5-1	TRBJ1-5	.	TGCGCCAGCAGCTTGGACACGGATCAGCCCCAGCATTTT	CASSLDTDQPQHF
.	TRBV7-9	TRBJ2-1	few	TGTGCCATCGACCGGGGAGTGTACAATGAGCAGTTCTTC	CAIDRGVYNEQFF
TRBD2	TRBV7-9	TRBJ2-7	.	TGTGCCAGCAGCTTAACACGGAGAGCGGGAGGAGTAACGGACGAGCAGTACTTC	CASSLTRRAGGVTDEQYF
.	TRBV28	TRBJ2-7	few	TGTGCCAGCAGTTGGCGGCGGCGAGAGCAGTACTTC	CASSWRRREQYF
TRBD1	TRBV5-6	TRBJ1-4	.	TGTGCCAGCATGGACAGGGGTAGGGAAAAACTGTTTTTT	CASMDRGREKLFF
TRBD2	TRBV6-5	TRBJ2-1	few	TGTGCCAGCAGTTACGTCTTGGGACTAGCGGTCGAGGATGTGTCCTACAATGAGCAGTTCTTC	CASSYVLGLAVEDVSYNEQFF
.	TRBV27	TRBJ2-7	.	TGTGCCAGCAAAAACCTGGGGGACGGATTAAACGAGCAGTACTTC	CASKNLGDGLNEQYF
TRBD1	TRBV27	TRBJ1-2	few	TGTGCCAGCAGTCCAAGGACAGGGACGAGCACCTTC	CASSPRTGTSTF
.	TRBV20-1	TRBJ2-3	.	TGCAGTGCCCCGTCCGCCTCCACAGATACGCAGTATTTT	CSAPSASTDTQYF
.	TRBV20-1	TRBJ2-5	few	TGCAGTGCTAGAGGGACTACAGAGACCCAGTACTTC	CSARGTTETQYF
.	TRBV7-2	TRBJ2-1	many	TGTGCCAGCAGCCCAACCCGGGGATACAATGAGCAGTTCTTC	CASSPTRGYNEQFF
.	TRBV7-2	TRBJ2-3	once	TGTGCCAGCAGCTTAGTGTTAGGGACGGGGAACACAGATACGCAGTATTTT	CASSLVLGTGNTDTQYF